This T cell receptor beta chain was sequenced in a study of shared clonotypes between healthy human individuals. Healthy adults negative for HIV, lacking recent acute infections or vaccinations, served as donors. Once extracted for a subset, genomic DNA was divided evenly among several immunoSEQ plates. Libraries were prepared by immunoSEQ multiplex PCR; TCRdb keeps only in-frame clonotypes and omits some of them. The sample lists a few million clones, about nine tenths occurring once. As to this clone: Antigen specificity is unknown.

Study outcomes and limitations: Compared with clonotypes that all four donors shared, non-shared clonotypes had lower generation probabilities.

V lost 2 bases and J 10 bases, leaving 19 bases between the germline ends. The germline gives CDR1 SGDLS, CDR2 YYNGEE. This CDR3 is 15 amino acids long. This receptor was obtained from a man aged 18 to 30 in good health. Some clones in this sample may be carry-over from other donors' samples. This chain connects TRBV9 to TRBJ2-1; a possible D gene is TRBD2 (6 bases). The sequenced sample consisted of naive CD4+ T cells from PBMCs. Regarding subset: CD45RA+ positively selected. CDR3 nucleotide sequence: TGTGCCAGCAGCGTTACGGGAAAGTCTGGGGGGGAGCAGTTCTTC. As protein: CASSVTGKSGGEQFF.